The 16 T cell receptor beta chains given below trace back to one sample, sequenced in a study of CD8+ T cells in alopecia areata (dated 2018 in TCRdb). The library was generated by the immunoSEQ multiplex PCR assay. RNA was extracted from all samples and reverse transcribed into cDNA as template for TCR sequencing. The table was pulled from immuneACCESS by TCRdb, which kept in-frame rearrangements only. Such tables lose some clones; where checked, under half of the loss comes from unresolved V genes, and the rest has no known cause. In all, the sample holds about 200,000 clones, and roughly 50% of those were seen once. Together, the top ten hold around 5% of the sample. The specimen was CD8+ T cells sorted from blood. These receptors originate from a human donor in good health.

The chain combines TRBV27 with TRBJ1-6; 7 nucleotides match TRBD1. The CDR3 totals 13 residues. Germline V gene lookup returns CDR1 MNHEY and CDR2 SMNVEV (reference sequence). J lost 9 bases, V lost 5 bases, and 4 bases had no gene match. The DNA of the CDR3 is TGTGCCAGCAGTCACAGGGGAGGTTCACCCCTCCACTTT. This codes for CASSHRGGSPLHF.

This clone was seen repeatedly, ten times or more. The chain employs TRBV23-1 and TRBJ2-1; D not certain. TRBV23-1 is an open reading frame, and its role is uncertain. The V end was cut by 0 bases, the J end by 3 bases, with 6 bases between. The CDR3 consists of 14 residues. This chain's CDR3 is CASSQSIDYNEQFF. The DNA of the CDR3 is TGCGCCAGCAGTCAATCGATCGACTACAATGAGCAGTTCTTC.

This clone was picked up a small number of times. The chain joins TRBV7-9 to TRBJ1-4; 8 bases line up with TRBD1. The CDR3 covers 17 residues. Germline V CDR1 and CDR2: SEHNR, FQNEAQ (reference sequence). The V gene end was trimmed by 4 bases and the J gene end by 1 base; junction bases not matched to a gene: 8. The CDR3 sequence: CASSYTQGEKTNEKLFF. The CDR3 nucleotides read TGTGCCAGCAGCTATACACAGGGGGAGAAAACTAATGAAAAACTGTTTTTT.

The chain has TRBV29-1 and TRBJ2-5; weak D call: TRBD1 (5 bases). The CDR3 covers 14 residues. Germline V gene data show CDR1 as SQVTM and CDR2 as ANQGSEA. The CDR3 coding sequence is TGCGCATGCCCCGGTCAGGGTTCCGAGGAGACCCAGTACTTC. This encodes CACPGQGSEETQYF.

The chain recombines TRBV5-4 with TRBJ2-2, with D hard to call. V dropped 4 bases and J dropped 4 bases, with 8 bases sitting between them. Germline V gene sequence: CDR1 SGHNT, CDR2 YYREEE (reference sequence). The CDR3 has 13 residues. CDR3 nucleotides: TGTGCCAGCAGCCCTACTGGCACCGGGGAGCTGTTTTTT. This codes for CASSPTGTGELFF.

This chain links TRBV5-1 with TRBJ1-1, with no clear D. This CDR3 spans 14 amino acids. From germline, CDR1 is SGHRS and CDR2 YFSETQ. V was shortened by 0 bases and J by 2 bases, with 8 bases between the two germline ends. In DNA form, the CDR3 reads TGCGCCAGCAGCTTGGGATGGGCAAACACTGAAGCTTTCTTT. As protein: CASSLGWANTEAFF.

The chain joins TRBV6-1 to TRBJ2-6; D unclear. V lost 11 bases and J 4 bases, leaving 9 bases between the germline ends. The CDR3 spans 12 residues. Germline V gene sequence: CDR1 MNHNS, CDR2 SASEGT. For the CDR3, the DNA is TGTGCCTGTGGCTACGGGGCCAACGTCCTGACTTTC. Translation gives CACGYGANVLTF.

The chain carries TRBV30 and TRBJ2-7; the D is unclear. Trimming shortened V by 0 bases and J by 1 base, and 10 bases separated the two germline ends. The CDR3 runs to 14 residues. CDR1 is GTSNPN and CDR2 is SVGIG in the germline V gene (reference sequence). Here the CDR3 DNA reads TGTGCCTGGAGTGTATATGGGATATCCTACGAGCAGTACTTC. Protein: CAWSVYGISYEQYF.

This clone came up many times. The chain is built from TRBV6-6 and TRBJ1-5; weak D call: TRBD1 (6 bases). Per germline, CDR1 MNHNY and CDR2 SVGAGI (reference sequence). The V gene lost 5 bases and the J gene lost 3 bases, with 11 bases spanning the gap. This CDR3 region has 14 residues. CDR3 in DNA: TGTGCCAGCAGTCCCGGGACATACAATCAGCCCCAGCATTTT. Encoded protein: CASSPGTYNQPQHF.

The chain employs TRBV25-1 and TRBJ2-1; TRBD2 might be the D (5 bases). The CDR3 has 15 amino acids. Trimming left V 3 bases short and J 3 bases short, with 12 bases between. Per the germline V gene, CDR1 is MGHDK and CDR2 is SYGVNS. As DNA, the CDR3 is TGTGCCAGCAGTGAGGACTCCGGGAACTACAATGAGCAGTTCTTC. This codes for CASSEDSGNYNEQFF.

The chain uses TRBV6-5 and TRBJ1-1, with D unclear. Germline-derived CDR1 and CDR2 are MNHEY and SVGAGI. Between the trimmed V and J ends, which lost 5 bases and 7 bases, there was a span of 17 bases. This CDR3 has 14 amino acids. The CDR3 here is CASSLSADTIEAFF. CDR3 bases: TGTGCCAGCAGTCTGTCCGCTGACACAATTGAAGCTTTCTTT.

The V gene is TRBV6-6, the J gene TRBJ1-2, with 8 positions matching TRBD1. CDR3 length equals 15 residues. Germline CDR1 MNHNY, CDR2 SVGAGI (reference sequence). The V gene end was trimmed by 6 bases and the J gene end by 6 bases; junction bases not matched to a gene: 12. This CDR3 is CASRDDRGRVHGYTF. CDR3 in DNA: TGTGCCAGCAGGGATGACAGGGGCCGGGTCCATGGCTACACCTTC.

A few counts support this clone. The chain joins TRBV2 to TRBJ2-6; D gene ambiguous. The CDR3 has 18 amino acids. The V end lost 0 bases, the J end lost 2 bases, and 14 bases lay between the germline ends. The germline V gene encodes CDR1 SNHLY and CDR2 FYNNEI. CDR3 DNA: TGTGCCAGCAGTGAAGCAGGGCCGCTAAACCCTGGGGCCAACGTCCTGACTTTC. Translated: CASSEAGPLNPGANVLTF.

The chain uses TRBV25-1 and TRBJ1-5; D is unclear. CDR1 and CDR2 from the germline V gene are MGHDK and SYGVNS. The CDR3 has 13 residues. Trimming shortened V by 3 bases and J by 1 base, and 4 bases separated the two germline ends. CDR3 bases: TGTGCCAGCAGTGACACAAGCAATCAGCCCCAGCATTTT. Protein sequence: CASSDTSNQPQHF.

The rearrangement joins TRBV7-9 to TRBJ2-7; no firm D call. V was pared by 1 base and J by 4 bases, with 11 bases between. This CDR3 region has 14 residues. In germline, CDR1 is SEHNR, CDR2 FQNEAQ (reference sequence). The CDR3 sequence is CASSLDLRGYEQYF. The DNA for the CDR3 is TGTGCCAGCAGCTTAGATCTTAGAGGTTACGAGCAGTACTTC.

V gene TRBV6-5 combines with J gene TRBJ2-2, with D perhaps TRBD1 (6 bases). Germline V gives CDR1 MNHEY, CDR2 SVGAGI. V was cut by 8 bases and J by 6 bases, with 16 bases left in between. There are 14 residues in the CDR3. CDR3 in amino acids: CASLGRGRAGELFF. In DNA form, the CDR3 reads TGTGCCAGCTTGGGCAGGGGAAGGGCCGGGGAGCTGTTTTTT.